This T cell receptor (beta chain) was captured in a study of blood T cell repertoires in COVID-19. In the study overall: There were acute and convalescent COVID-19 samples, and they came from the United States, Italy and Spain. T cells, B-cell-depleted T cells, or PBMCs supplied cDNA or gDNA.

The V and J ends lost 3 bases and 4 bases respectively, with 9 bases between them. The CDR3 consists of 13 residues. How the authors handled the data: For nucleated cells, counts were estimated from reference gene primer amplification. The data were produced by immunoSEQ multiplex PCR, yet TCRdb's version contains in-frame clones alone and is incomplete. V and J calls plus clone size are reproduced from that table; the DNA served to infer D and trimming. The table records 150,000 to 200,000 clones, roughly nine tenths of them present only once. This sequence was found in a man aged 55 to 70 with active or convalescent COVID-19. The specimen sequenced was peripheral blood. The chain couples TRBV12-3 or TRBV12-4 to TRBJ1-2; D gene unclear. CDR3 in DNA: TGTGCCAGCAGTTTGAAGCAGGCCTATGGCTACACCTTC. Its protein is CASSLKQAYGYTF.